This T cell receptor beta chain was obtained from a study of cytomegalovirus exposure and HLA in healthy donors. At the level of the study: Roughly 180 million T cells yielded 117 million unique TCR beta sequences in earlier analysis.

Use of 60 Vbeta and 13 Jbeta primers characterized the PCR. Profiling relied on immunoSEQ multiplex PCR, and the TCRdb table lists in-frame clones only, not all of them. Here the sample spans 100,000 to 150,000 clones, roughly three fifths being singletons. The germline V and J ends were trimmed by 3 bases and 3 bases, with 16 bases remaining between them. Germline-derived CDR1 and CDR2 are SGHRS and YFSETQ. This CDR3 contains 15 residues. Sequenced input: PBMCs. The sequence came from a woman between 40 and 50 years old in good health and CMV-seropositive. The chain is built from TRBV5-1 and TRBJ2-7; TRBD1 might be the D (5 bases). The CDR3 spells CASSSTAGAIYEQYF. Here the CDR3 DNA reads TGCGCCAGCAGCTCCACGGCTGGGGCGATCTACGAGCAGTACTTC.